This entry lists 9 T cell receptor beta chains sequenced from one sample in a study of identical twins. TCRdb called the 5' RACE reads again in MiXCR, with one record for every CDR3 protein. The sample holds 250,000 or so distinct CDR3 sequences; approximately 8.6% are singletons and the top ten take 3%. Separately, the same data were catalogued under a study of yellow fever vaccine responses in identical twins.

Sample: CD8+ T cells sorted from blood. These receptors all stem from a woman younger than 30 in good health.

This clonotype has more than one count but fewer than ten. This chain joins TRBV20-1 and TRBJ2-1, with TRBD1 as a possible D gene (6 bases). The CDR3 loop spans 15 amino acids. The V gene's germline CDR1 is DFQATT and CDR2 SNEGSKA (reference sequence). V lost 1 base, J lost 3 bases, and 13 bases lay in between. The CDR3 nucleotides read TGCAGTGCTAGAGCTGCAGGGGTCCACTACAATGAGCAGTTCTTC. This encodes CSARAAGVHYNEQFF.

This clonotype has a count of ten or more. V and J are TRBV20-1 and TRBJ2-1; 9 bases line up with TRBD1. Germline CDR1 DFQATT, CDR2 SNEGSKA (reference sequence). The CDR3 covers 17 residues. V dropped 2 bases and J dropped 6; count of bases not matched to a gene: 14. CDR3 in DNA: TGCAGTGCTAGAAAGCCGGGACAGGGACGCGCGGGCAATGAGCAGTTCTTC. It yields the protein CSARKPGQGRAGNEQFF.

This clonotype was seen more than once but under ten times. The chain joins TRBV29-1 to TRBJ2-7; D is unclear. CDR1 and CDR2 (germline): SQVTM, ANQGSEA. V lost 5 bases, J lost 4 bases, and 9 bases lay in between. This CDR3 region has 11 residues. The CDR3 bases are TGCAGCGTTTTCACCCTTTACGAGCAGTACTTC. Encoded protein: CSVFTLYEQYF.

The J gene is TRBJ2-7, the V gene TRBV20-1, with a tentative D call TRBD2 (5 bases). The V gene lost 4 bases and the J gene lost 0 bases, with 13 bases spanning the gap. The germline CDR1 and CDR2 sequences are DFQATT and SNEGSKA (reference sequence). The CDR3 is 14 residues long. In DNA form, the CDR3 reads TGCAGTGCTATTGTTGACGGGAACTCCTACGAGCAGTACTTC. As protein: CSAIVDGNSYEQYF.

This clonotype was recorded a few times. The chain couples TRBV7-9 to TRBJ2-5; D uncertain. CDR1 is SEHNR, CDR2 FQNEAQ, per germline (reference sequence). CDR3 length: 12 amino acids. V gave up 3 bases and J gave up 4 bases, with 6 bases separating them. The CDR3 protein is CASSFRGETQYF. DNA for the CDR3: TGTGCCAGCAGCTTTCGTGGAGAGACCCAGTACTTC.

This clonotype was found a few times. The chain combines TRBV5-1 with TRBJ2-1; 8 positions agree with TRBD2. CDR3 length equals 17 residues. V shed 4 bases and J 5 bases; nucleotides not matched to a gene: 14. The germline gives CDR1 SGHRS, CDR2 YFSETQ. Here the CDR3 reads CASSLIRAGARNNEQFF. The CDR3 DNA reads as TGCGCCAGCAGCCTGATTCGAGCGGGAGCGAGGAACAATGAGCAGTTCTTC.

CDR3 nucleotide sequence: TGTGCCAGCAGTTACGACGCCGCAGAGACCCAGTACTTC. Its translation is CASSYDAAETQYF. V and J are TRBV6-2 or TRBV6-3 and TRBJ2-5, with D uncertain. V was pared by 2 bases and J by 4 bases, with 8 bases between. Germline lookup yields CDR1 MNHEY and CDR2 SVGEGT. CDR3 size: 13 residues.

This chain links TRBV5-5 with TRBJ2-7, with D possibly being TRBD1 or TRBD2 (5 bases each). CDR1 is SGHKS, CDR2 YYEKEE, per germline (reference sequence). Trimming cost V 4 bases and J 4 bases, with 15 bases left between them. The CDR3 is made up of 14 amino acids. The CDR3 spells CASSPTRGGYEQYF. The CDR3 region has the DNA TGTGCCAGCAGCCCAACTCGTGGGGGATACGAGCAGTACTTC.

This clonotype has a handful of counts. The chain combines TRBV7-9 with TRBJ2-5, with a possible D match to TRBD1 (6 bases). Trimming pared 5 bases from V and 2 bases from J, leaving 15 bases between. Per the germline V gene, CDR1 is SEHNR and CDR2 is FQNEAQ (reference sequence). This CDR3 has 15 residues. The DNA of the CDR3 is TGTGCCAGCAGCCCACAGGGCGCAGGGCAAGAGACCCAGTACTTC. Translating it yields CASSPQGAGQETQYF.